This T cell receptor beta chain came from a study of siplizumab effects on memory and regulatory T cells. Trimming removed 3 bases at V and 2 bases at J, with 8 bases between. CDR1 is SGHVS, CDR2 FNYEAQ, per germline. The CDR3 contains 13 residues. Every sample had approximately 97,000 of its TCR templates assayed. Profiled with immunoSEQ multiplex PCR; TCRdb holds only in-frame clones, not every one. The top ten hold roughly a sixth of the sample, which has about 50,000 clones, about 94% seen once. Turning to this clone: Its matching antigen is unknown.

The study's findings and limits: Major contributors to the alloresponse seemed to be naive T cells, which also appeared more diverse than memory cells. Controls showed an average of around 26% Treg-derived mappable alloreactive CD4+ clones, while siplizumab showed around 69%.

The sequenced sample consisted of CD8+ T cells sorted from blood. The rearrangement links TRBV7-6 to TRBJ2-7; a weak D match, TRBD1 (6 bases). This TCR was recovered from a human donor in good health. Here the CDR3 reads CASSLDSAYEQYF. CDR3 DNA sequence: TGTGCCAGCAGCTTGGACAGCGCCTACGAGCAGTACTTC.